Listed below are T cell receptor beta chains from one sample, sequenced in a study of blood T cell repertoires in COVID-19. Here immunoSEQ multiplex PCR was the method, and the copy in TCRdb shows in-frame clones only, minus some. Among about 170,000 clones listed, roughly 85% were seen once. The sample taken for sequencing was PBMCs or T cells enriched from blood (not recorded which). The receptor source for this set is a woman in her 70s in a cohort exposed to, infected with or recovered from COVID-19 (not recorded which). The CDR3 runs from the conserved cysteine through the conserved F or W. Fields, in order: J gene, D gene, V gene, clone size, CDR3 DNA, CDR3 protein. The D gene is left open where the match is weak. Rows may omit the clone size; those that give it use once, few, many or a size class.

TRBJ2-1 | TRBD2 | TRBV7-8 | - | TGTGCCAGCAGCCTGACTAGCGGGAGCCGCTACAATGAGCAGTTCTTC | CASSLTSGSRYNEQFF
TRBJ1-6 | - | TRBV9 | few | TGTGCCAGCAGCGTAGAAAACAGTTATAATTCACCCCTCCACTTT | CASSVENSYNSPLHF
TRBJ1-2 | - | TRBV28 | - | TGTGCCAGCAGTTTTCTAACGTATGGCTACACCTTC | CASSFLTYGYTF
TRBJ1-5 | - | TRBV5-6 | - | TGTGCCAGCAGCCGCGGGGCGTATAGCAATCAGCCCCAGCATTTT | CASSRGAYSNQPQHF
TRBJ1-4 | - | TRBV10-1 | many | TGCGCCAGCAGTGAAGATAGGACAGAGAATGAAAAACTGTTTTTT | CASSEDRTENEKLFF
TRBJ2-3 | - | TRBV18 | - | TGTGCCAGCTCACCGAGGGATCCCGCAGATACGCAGTATTTT | CASSPRDPADTQYF
TRBJ2-5 | - | TRBV2 | - | TGTGCCAGCAGTGGGGGCAGCCAAGAGACCCAGTACTTC | CASSGGSQETQYF
TRBJ1-2 | TRBD1 | TRBV19 | once | TGTGCCACTACGGGGGACAGGATCGACTATGGCTACACCTTC | CATTGDRIDYGYTF
TRBJ2-2 | TRBD2 | TRBV2 | - | TGTGCCAGCAGTCCCAGCGGGAGCCCTGGGACCGGGGAGCTGTTTTTT | CASSPSGSPGTGELFF
TRBJ1-2 | TRBD1 | TRBV28 | - | TGTGCCAGCTGCTGGAGAGACAGGGTGGTAGGCTACACCTTC | CASCWRDRVVGYTF
TRBJ1-2 | - | TRBV6-5 | - | TGTGCCAGCGGGAGGGGCGACGCCTATGGCTACACCTTC | CASGRGDAYGYTF
TRBJ2-7 | - | TRBV28 | many | TGTGCCAGCAGTTTGATCGGGGAATACGAGCAGTACTTC | CASSLIGEYEQYF
TRBJ1-5 | TRBD1 | TRBV28 | once | TGTGCCAGCAGTTCCATGGGACAGGATAGCAATCAGCCCCAGCATTTT | CASSSMGQDSNQPQHF
TRBJ1-6 | - | TRBV7-9 | - | TGTGCCAGCAGCTTTGGCGGGGCCAGAAATTCACCCCTCCACTTT | CASSFGGARNSPLHF
TRBJ2-2 | - | TRBV28 | - | TGTGCCAGCGCAGCGAACACCGGGGAGCTGTTTTTT | CASAANTGELFF
TRBJ1-3 | - | TRBV18 | - | TGTGCCAGCTCACCACCGTCAGGTTCTGGAAACACCATATATTTT | CASSPPSGSGNTIYF
TRBJ1-6 | - | TRBV13 | - | TGTGCCAGCAGCTCCCGAGTAGTCTATAATTCACCCCTCCACTTT | CASSSRVVYNSPLHF
TRBJ2-7 | TRBD2 | TRBV7-2 | - | TGTGCCAGCAGCAACAATTACGGGGGGTACGAGCAGTACTTC | CASSNNYGGYEQYF
TRBJ2-1 | - | TRBV4-3 | - | TGCGCCAGCAGCCAAGAAGGGGGGGACAATGAGCAGTTCTTC | CASSQEGGDNEQFF
TRBJ1-1 | TRBD1 | TRBV9 | - | TGTGCCAGCAGCGTGTCCGGGACAGGGGAAGCTTTCTTT | CASSVSGTGEAFF
TRBJ2-7 | - | TRBV27 | - | TGTGCCAGCGTAATCTACGAGCAGTACTTC | CASVIYEQYF
TRBJ1-6 | - | TRBV7-3 | - | TGTGCCAGCAGCCGCGGGACTCGTAATTCACCCCTCCACTTT | CASSRGTRNSPLHF
TRBJ2-2 | - | TRBV19 | once | TGTGCCAGTAGTATAGGTCAGGGGTCTTACACCGGGGAGCTGTTTTTT | CASSIGQGSYTGELFF
TRBJ1-2 | TRBD1 | TRBV28 | - | TGTGCCAGCAGTTGGGGGACCGGACAGGGGCGAGGCTACACCTTC | CASSWGTGQGRGYTF
TRBJ1-2 | TRBD1 | TRBV18 | - | TGTGCCAGCTCACCTGAGGGGGCAGGGGGCTACACCTTC | CASSPEGAGGYTF
TRBJ1-1 | - | TRBV2 | - | TGTGCCAGCAGTACAGGGTGGCGCACTGAAGCTTTCTTT | CASSTGWRTEAFF
TRBJ2-3 | TRBD2 | TRBV5-4 | - | TGTGCCAGCAGCCCTTGGGGACTAGCGGAGACAGATACGCAGTATTTT | CASSPWGLAETDTQYF
TRBJ1-1 | - | TRBV7-8 | few | TGTGCCAGCAGCTTTGACAGCAACACTGAAGCTTTCTTT | CASSFDSNTEAFF
TRBJ1-5 | TRBD1 | TRBV7-2 | - | TGTGCCAGCAGCTCACAGGGGTACCTAAGCAATCAGCCCCAGCATTTT | CASSSQGYLSNQPQHF
TRBJ1-2 | - | TRBV19 | - | TGTGCCAGTAGTGCCCGGGGGTCTGGCTACACCTTC | CASSARGSGYTF
TRBJ1-6 | - | TRBV28 | - | TGTGCCAGCAGTTTATTTTCCGGGATTAATTCACCCCTCCACTTT | CASSLFSGINSPLHF
TRBJ1-6 | - | TRBV2 | many | TGTGCCAGCAGTAGACAGGAGGCCTATAATTCACCCCTCCACTTT | CASSRQEAYNSPLHF
TRBJ2-7 | - | TRBV28 | - | TGTGCCAGCAGTGGATGGAGCTCCTACGAGCAGTACTTC | CASSGWSSYEQYF
TRBJ2-7 | TRBD2 | TRBV5-1 | - | TGCGCCAGCAGCGGAGGGACTAGCGGGAGGGCCGTCTACGAGCAGTACTTC | CASSGGTSGRAVYEQYF
TRBJ2-7 | TRBD2 | TRBV5-1 | - | TGCGCCAGCAGCTCGGCTAGCGGGAGCTACGAGCAGTACTTC | CASSSASGSYEQYF
TRBJ2-7 | TRBD2 | TRBV10-1 | - | TGCGCCAGCAGCGGCCACCCCGGGACTAGCCGTTACGAGCAGTACTTC | CASSGHPGTSRYEQYF
TRBJ2-1 | - | TRBV7-2 | - | TGTGCCAGCAGCTTCGGGTGGAGCAATGAGCAGTTCTTC | CASSFGWSNEQFF
TRBJ2-1 | - | TRBV4-1 | - | TGCGCCAGCAGCCAAGATAGTAGCGCGGGCACTGAGCAGTTCTTC | CASSQDSSAGTEQFF
TRBJ2-7 | - | TRBV11-3 | - | TGTGCCAGCAGCTTAACAGGGAGCTCCTACGAGCAGTACTTC | CASSLTGSSYEQYF
TRBJ2-1 | - | TRBV7-3 | few | TGTGCCAGCAGCCCCCAGGAGGCGTCCTACAATGAGCAGTTCTTC | CASSPQEASYNEQFF
TRBJ2-2 | TRBD1 | TRBV7-3 | - | TGTGCCAGCAGCACCTACGACAGGGCCAACACCGGGGAGCTGTTTTTT | CASSTYDRANTGELFF
TRBJ2-3 | - | TRBV4-3 | - | TGCGCCAGCAGCCAAACCCACGGGACAACCGGAGATACGCAGTATTTT | CASSQTHGTTGDTQYF
TRBJ1-1 | TRBD1 | TRBV11-2 | - | TGTGCCAGCAGCCCCTCACCGGGACAGTACACTGAAGCTTTCTTT | CASSPSPGQYTEAFF
TRBJ2-1 | - | TRBV3-1/TRBV3-2 | - | TGTGCCAGCAGCCAAGTAGAGTTGGTTGCGGAGCAGTTCTTC | CASSQVELVAEQFF
TRBJ1-4 | - | TRBV5-5 | - | TGTGCCAGCAGCATGAGTGAAAAACTGTTTTTT | CASSMSEKLFF
TRBJ2-6 | - | TRBV11-2 | - | TGTGCCAGCAGCTTATCAGGGAATCCCGGGGCCAACGTCCTGACTTTC | CASSLSGNPGANVLTF
TRBJ2-5 | - | TRBV18 | - | TGTGCCAGCTCAATCAGGGGCGGGGAGACCCAGTACTTC | CASSIRGGETQYF
TRBJ1-4 | TRBD1 | TRBV14 | - | TGTGCCAGCAGCCAATTCTGGACAGGGCGATATGAAAAACTGTTTTTT | CASSQFWTGRYEKLFF
TRBJ1-3 | TRBD1 | TRBV19 | - | TGTGCCAGTAACAATGGGGGGGACAGGGGGCTTATGCACGGAAACACCATATATTTT | CASNNGGDRGLMHGNTIYF
TRBJ2-7 | TRBD2 | TRBV27 | - | TGTGCCAGCAGTTGGGATCCTAGCGGCTCCTACGAGCAGTACTTC | CASSWDPSGSYEQYF
TRBJ2-7 | - | TRBV5-4 | - | TGTGCCAGCAGCTTTCCCCGACAGGAATACTACGAGCAGTACTTC | CASSFPRQEYYEQYF
TRBJ1-3 | - | TRBV5-5 | - | TGTGCCAGCAGCTGGAGCTCTGGAAACACCATATATTTT | CASSWSSGNTIYF
TRBJ1-5 | - | TRBV23-1 | few | TGCGCCAGCAGTCAATCCAGGGCAGATAGCAATCAGCCCCAGCATTTT | CASSQSRADSNQPQHF